These 27 T cell receptor beta chains came from one sample sequenced in a study of response to subunit inactivated influenza vaccine. One entry per CDR3 protein results from TCRdb running MiXCR on the RT-PCR reads. The repertoire has under 800,000 distinct CDR3 sequences, approximately 15% of them found once; the top ten carry approximately 6.5%. The sample consisted of PBMCs from blood, taken less than 15 days before vaccination. These receptors were collected from a man in his fifties who received an inactivated influenza vaccine.

There are many counts of this clonotype. DNA for the CDR3: TGTGCCAGCAGCCAGGGACAGACCTACTACAATGAGCAGTTCTTC. It encodes CASSQGQTYYNEQFF. The rearrangement links TRBV4-2 to TRBJ2-1, with TRBD1 matching over 7 bases. The CDR3 loop spans 15 amino acids. Germline V gene data show CDR1 as LGHNA and CDR2 as YNFKEQ. J gave up 3 bases and V 3 bases, and 5 bases lay outside the gene matches.

This clonotype was observed many times. The CDR3 loop is CAISDPGGGRRNEQFF. The CDR3 nucleotides are TGTGCCATCAGTGACCCAGGCGGCGGGAGGAGGAATGAGCAGTTCTTC. The chain recombines TRBV10-3 with TRBJ2-1; 8 nucleotides align to TRBD2. Germline trimming cut 3 bases from V and 7 bases from J; bases unmatched to any gene: 11. Germline CDR1 and CDR2: ENHRY and SYGVKD. This CDR3 is built from 16 residues.

The V gene is TRBV7-2, the J gene TRBJ1-5; tentative D call: TRBD1 (5 bases). Trimming shortened V by 4 bases and J by 7 bases, and 11 bases separated the two germline ends. Germline CDR1 is SGHTA and CDR2 is FQGNSA. The CDR3 sequence is 13 residues long. CDR3 residues: CASSYRRDQPQHF. The CDR3 nucleotides are TGTGCCAGCAGCTATCGCAGGGACCAGCCCCAGCATTTT.

This chain joins TRBV20-1 and TRBJ2-3; 9 nucleotides align to TRBD2. Germline assignment: CDR1 DFQATT and CDR2 SNEGSKA (reference sequence). V dropped 1 base and J dropped 4; count of bases not matched to a gene: 3. CDR3 size: 14 residues. The chain's CDR3 is CSARAVAGADTQYF. The DNA for the CDR3 is TGCAGTGCTAGAGCCGTAGCGGGAGCAGATACGCAGTATTTT.

This clonotype was seen more than once but under ten times. J is TRBJ2-1 and V is TRBV2; 7 bases map to TRBD1. The CDR3 is made up of 14 amino acids. J was trimmed by 3 bases and V by 7 bases; bases with no gene match: 6. Germline V CDR1 and CDR2: SNHLY, FYNNEI. The CDR3 here is CASIKGDSYNEQFF. The CDR3 bases are TGTGCCAGCATCAAGGGGGACAGCTACAATGAGCAGTTCTTC. Filled out from reference TRBV2 and TRBJ2-1, the complete variable domain reads EPEVTQTPSHQVTQMGQEVILRCVPISNHLYFYWYRQILGQKVEFLVSFYNNEISEKSEIFDDQFSVERPDGSNFTLKIRSTKLEDSAMYFCASIKGDSYNEQFFGPGTRLTVL.

This clonotype was observed a few times. DNA of the CDR3: TGCGCCAGCAGCACATCAAATCCAGATACGCAGTATTTT. It yields the protein CASSTSNPDTQYF. This chain joins TRBV5-1 and TRBJ2-3; D call uncertain. The length of the CDR3 is 13 residues. Germline lookup yields CDR1 SGHRS and CDR2 YFSETQ. Trimming stripped 4 bases from V and 4 bases from J, with 10 bases between. Based on the CDR3 plus reference TRBV5-1 and TRBJ2-3, the full variable domain is KAGVTQTPRYLIKTRGQQVTLSCSPISGHRSVSWYQQTPGQGLQFLFEYFSETQRNKGNFPGRFSGRQFSNSRSEMNVSTLELGDSALYLCASSTSNPDTQYFGPGTRLTVL.

This clonotype showed up just a few times. The V and J genes are TRBV20-1 and TRBJ2-1; 16 bases are shared with TRBD2. The V segment lost 0 bases and the J segment 1 base; nucleotides outside the gene matches: 9. The CDR3 spans 20 residues. Per germline, CDR1 DFQATT and CDR2 SNEGSKA (reference sequence). CDR3 DNA sequence: TGCAGTGCTAGAGATGGGCCGGCGGGACTAGCGGGAGGGTCCTACAATGAGCAGTTCTTC. As protein: CSARDGPAGLAGGSYNEQFF.

The table lists this clonotype with a few counts. V and J are TRBV6-5 and TRBJ2-2, with D possibly being TRBD2 (6 bases). CDR1 is MNHEY, CDR2 SVGAGI, per germline. With 2 bases removed from V and 6 bases from J, the gap between germline ends came to 16 bases. The CDR3 spans 16 residues. DNA for the CDR3: TGTGCCAGCAGTTACACTAGACTAGTTCAGTCCGGGGAGCTGTTTTTT. This encodes CASSYTRLVQSGELFF.

In its sample, this clonotype was seen a few times. The rearrangement links TRBV24-1 to TRBJ2-7; TRBD2 matches 9 bases. Germline assignment: CDR1 KGHDR and CDR2 SFDVKD. Germline trimming cut 9 bases from V and 5 bases from J; bases unmatched to any gene: 7. This CDR3 has 13 amino acids. CDR3 DNA sequence: TGTGCCACCGGGATAGCGGGAGTCAACGAGCAGTACTTC. The encoded protein is CATGIAGVNEQYF.

The V gene is TRBV5-1, the J gene TRBJ1-2; 7 positions match TRBD1. Germline CDR1 is SGHRS and CDR2 is YFSETQ. This CDR3 region has 14 residues. The ends lost 4 bases at V and 2 bases at J; junction bases unmatched: 5. CDR3 DNA sequence: TGCGCCAGCAGCCAAGACAGGGTAAACTATGGCTACACCTTC. It encodes CASSQDRVNYGYTF.

This clonotype was picked up many times. The genes are TRBV5-5 and TRBJ1-5; D unresolved. This CDR3 has 14 amino acids. CDR1 SGHKS and CDR2 YYEKEE come from the germline V gene (reference sequence). The V gene lost 7 bases and the J gene lost 0 bases, with 11 bases spanning the gap. The CDR3 region is CASSREFSNQPQHF. In DNA, the CDR3 is TGTGCCAGCTCGCGGGAATTTAGCAATCAGCCCCAGCATTTT.

This clonotype has a count of ten or more. The V and J genes are TRBV7-2 and TRBJ2-7, with D possibly matching TRBD1 (6 bases). V gave up 3 bases and J gave up 0 bases, with 12 bases separating them. The CDR3 covers 15 residues. Germline CDR1 is SGHTA and CDR2 is FQGNSA. CDR3 DNA: TGTGCCAGCAGCTTCCAGGGGCAGAGCTCCTACGAGCAGTACTTC. Protein sequence: CASSFQGQSSYEQYF.

This clonotype was seen a few times. In DNA, the CDR3 is TGTGCCAGCAGTAACCGCGGGTTCGGTTTAGCCGGGGAGCTGTTTTTT. As protein: CASSNRGFGLAGELFF. The chain recombines TRBV6-1 with TRBJ2-2; D is possibly TRBD2 (5 bases). From germline, CDR1 is MNHNS and CDR2 SASEGT. CDR3 length: 16 amino acids. V dropped 5 bases and J dropped 6 bases, with 19 bases sitting between them.

This chain joins TRBV4-2 and TRBJ1-4; D ambiguous. Germline assignment: CDR1 LGHNA and CDR2 YNFKEQ. The V end lost 0 bases, the J end lost 0 bases, and 8 bases lay between the germline ends. CDR3 size: 16 residues. The CDR3 nucleotides are TGTGCCAGCAGCCAAGATTTGAGGGCAACTAATGAAAAACTGTTTTTT. Translation: CASSQDLRATNEKLFF.

This clonotype was counted a few times. V usage is TRBV7-9 and J usage is TRBJ1-1; no clear D gene. Trimming cost V 1 base and J 0 bases, with 9 bases left between them. This CDR3 has 15 residues. The V gene's germline CDR1 is SEHNR and CDR2 FQNEAQ (reference sequence). This CDR3 is CASSLGRTVNTEAFF. The CDR3 coding sequence is TGTGCCAGCAGCTTAGGGCGCACGGTGAACACTGAAGCTTTCTTT.

The chain carries TRBV5-1 and TRBJ2-5; D ambiguous. Trimming cost V 0 bases and J 7 bases, with 10 bases left between them. In germline, CDR1 is SGHRS, CDR2 YFSETQ. The CDR3 runs to 13 residues. As DNA, the CDR3 is TGCGCCAGCAGCTTGGATACGGTGGGGACCCAGTACTTC. It is translated as CASSLDTVGTQYF.

This clonotype has just a few counts. The gene calls are TRBV18 and TRBJ2-7, with 8 nucleotides matching TRBD2. Trimming removed 0 bases from V and 2 bases from J; junction bases left unmatched: 6. The CDR3 totals 16 residues. The germline gives CDR1 KGHSH, CDR2 LQKENI. The CDR3 region has the DNA TGTGCCAGCTCACCACCGGGACTAGGAGGTCCCTACGAGCAGTACTTC. Translated, it gives CASSPPGLGGPYEQYF.

This sequence joins TRBV12-3 or TRBV12-4 and TRBJ2-1; 14 bases fit TRBD2. V trimming: 2 bases; J trimming: 6 bases; junction bases outside the gene matches: 3. The CDR3 spans 16 residues. Written as DNA, the CDR3 is TGTGCCAGCAGTTTACCCGGACTAGCGGGAGGCAATGAGCAGTTCTTC. Protein product: CASSLPGLAGGNEQFF.

The CDR3 spells CASSTGPLGEKLFF. The CDR3 bases are TGTGCCAGCAGCACCGGACCTTTGGGGGAAAAACTGTTTTTT. The gene calls are TRBV7-9 and TRBJ1-4, with unresolved D. The germline gives CDR1 SEHNR, CDR2 FQNEAQ (reference sequence). The CDR3 has 14 residues. The germline V and J ends were trimmed by 5 bases and 8 bases, with 15 bases remaining between them.

This clonotype was seen a few times. This chain connects TRBV6-2 or TRBV6-3 to TRBJ1-1; a possible D gene is TRBD1 (5 bases). The CDR3 runs 17 residues. Germline V gene lookup returns CDR1 MNHEY and CDR2 SVGEGT. Trimming removed 0 bases from V and 4 bases from J, with 18 bases in between. The CDR3 loop is CASSYSTGPQGGTEAFF. In DNA, the CDR3 is TGTGCCAGCAGTTACTCGACCGGGCCCCAGGGAGGCACTGAAGCTTTCTTT.

The sample holds many counts of this clonotype. This chain links TRBV20-1 with TRBJ2-6; D uncertain. The CDR3 consists of 15 residues. Trimming removed 0 bases at V and 2 bases at J, with 8 bases between. CDR1 DFQATT and CDR2 SNEGSKA come from the germline V gene (reference sequence). The chain's CDR3 is CSARDLFAGANVLTF. The DNA for the CDR3 is TGCAGTGCTAGAGATCTGTTTGCTGGGGCCAACGTCCTGACTTTC.

This chain uses TRBV15 with TRBJ2-1; 13 positions agree with TRBD2. Trimming took 1 base from V and 6 from J; bases not matched to a gene: 6. Germline V gene data show CDR1 as LNHNV and CDR2 as YYDKDF (reference sequence). The CDR3 has 17 residues. DNA for the CDR3: TGTGCCACCAGCAGAGGACTAGCGGGAGGTCCTATCAATGAGCAGTTCTTC. This translates into CATSRGLAGGPINEQFF.

The chain joins TRBV27 to TRBJ1-3; 7 bases are a match to TRBD1. The V and J ends lost 4 bases and 3 bases, in that order; junction bases with no gene match: 6. Germline V gene sequence: CDR1 MNHEY, CDR2 SMNVEV (reference sequence). This CDR3 has 15 residues. CDR3: CASSSDGQVGNTIYF. CDR3 coding DNA: TGTGCCAGCAGTTCCGATGGACAGGTTGGAAACACCATATATTTT.

This clonotype has more than one count but fewer than ten. The rearrangement links TRBV15 to TRBJ2-3; D possibly corresponds to TRBD2 (6 bases). Looked up from germline, CDR1 is LNHNV and CDR2 is YYDKDF (reference sequence). The CDR3 loop spans 15 amino acids. Trimming left V 3 bases short and J 0 bases short, with 10 bases between. CDR3 in DNA: TGTGCCACCAGCAGCGGGAGACAAAGCACAGATACGCAGTATTTT. Protein: CATSSGRQSTDTQYF.

This clonotype has just a few counts. The CDR3 is CASSVTGAHGYTF. Written as DNA, the CDR3 is TGCGCCAGCAGCGTCACAGGGGCACATGGCTACACCTTC. The chain recombines TRBV5-1 with TRBJ1-2; 7 nucleotides line up with TRBD1. CDR1 and CDR2 (germline): SGHRS, YFSETQ. J was trimmed by 6 bases and V by 4 bases; bases with no gene match: 6. CDR3 length equals 13 residues.

The chain couples TRBV7-2 to TRBJ2-3, with D maybe TRBD2 (5 bases). Trimming stripped 5 bases from V and 3 bases from J, with 12 bases between. The CDR3 is made up of 14 amino acids. Germline V gives CDR1 SGHTA, CDR2 FQGNSA. CDR3 DNA: TGTGCCAGCAGCCTGAGAGCGGTGACAGATACGCAGTATTTT. Residues: CASSLRAVTDTQYF. Looking up the rest from reference TRBV7-2 and TRBJ2-3 gives the full variable domain: GAGVSQSPSNKVTEKGKDVELRCDPISGHTALYWYRQSLGQGLEFLIYFQGNSAPDKSGLPSDRFSAERTGGSVSTLTIQRTQQEDSAVYLCASSLRAVTDTQYFGPGTRLTVL.

CDR3 region: CASSRSGREQYF. CDR3 in DNA: TGTGCCAGCAGCCGTAGCGGGCGCGAGCAGTACTTC. This sequence joins TRBV7-2 and TRBJ2-7, with 7 nucleotides matching TRBD2. J gave up 6 bases and V 5 bases, and 4 bases lay outside the gene matches. This CDR3 region has 12 residues. Germline CDR1 reads SGHTA; CDR2 reads FQGNSA.